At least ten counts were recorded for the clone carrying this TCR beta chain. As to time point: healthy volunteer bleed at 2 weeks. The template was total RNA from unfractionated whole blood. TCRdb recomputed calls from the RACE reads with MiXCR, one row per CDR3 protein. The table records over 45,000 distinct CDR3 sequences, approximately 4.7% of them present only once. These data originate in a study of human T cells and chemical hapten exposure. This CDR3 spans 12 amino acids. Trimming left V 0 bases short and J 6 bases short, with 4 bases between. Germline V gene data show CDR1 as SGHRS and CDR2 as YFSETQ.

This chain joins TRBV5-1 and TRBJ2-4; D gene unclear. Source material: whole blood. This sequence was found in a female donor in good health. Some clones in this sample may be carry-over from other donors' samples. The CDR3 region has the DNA TGCGCCAGCAGCTTGGTACCAAACATTCAGTACTTC. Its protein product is CASSLVPNIQYF.